These T cell receptor beta chains were read from a single sample in a study of cytomegalovirus exposure and HLA in healthy donors. Method: immunoSEQ multiplex PCR; TCRdb's copy keeps in-frame clones and lacks some. The sample yields about 120,000 clones, around 77% seen once. Source material: PBMCs. These receptors originate from a human donor in good health. Each CDR3 is given with its conserved first and last residue. The order of the fields is CDR3 protein, CDR3 DNA, clone size, J gene, V gene, D gene. A D gene is named only where the DNA matches it firmly. Clone size is not always given. Where it is, it says once, few, many or a class for expanded clones.

CASRSGRGSISDTQYF	TGTGCCAGTAGGAGCGGGAGAGGTAGTATTTCGGATACGCAGTATTTT	NA	TRBJ2-3	TRBV19	TRBD2
CASSQDVGPGLGEQYF	TGCGCCAGCAGCCAAGATGTAGGGCCAGGGCTGGGCGAGCAGTACTTC	NA	TRBJ2-7	TRBV10-2	NA
CASSRDTKLPLHF	TGTGCCAGCAGCCGGGACACCAAATTACCCCTCCACTTT	NA	TRBJ1-6	TRBV28	NA
CASSELAGGSYEQYF	TGTGCCAGCAGCGAGCTAGCGGGAGGGTCCTACGAGCAGTACTTC	NA	TRBJ2-7	TRBV9	TRBD2
CASSIGGQSNQPQHF	TGTGCCAGTAGTATAGGAGGACAGAGCAATCAGCCCCAGCATTTT	NA	TRBJ1-5	TRBV19	NA
CASRKDSYEQYF	TGTGCCAGCAGAAAGGACAGCTACGAGCAGTACTTC	NA	TRBJ2-7	TRBV6-5	NA
CASSFWDRGPGSIQYF	TGCGCCAGCAGCTTTTGGGACAGGGGACCGGGGTCAATCCAGTACTTC	NA	TRBJ2-7	TRBV5-1	TRBD1
CASSFTDREPLHF	TGTGCCAGCAGCTTTACCGACAGGGAACCCCTCCACTTT	NA	TRBJ1-6	TRBV27	TRBD1
CSAYQGYEQYF	TGCAGTGCCTACCAGGGCTACGAGCAGTACTTC	NA	TRBJ2-7	TRBV20-1	NA
CASSRQVGETQYF	TGTGCCAGCAGCCGACAGGTTGGAGAGACCCAGTACTTC	once	TRBJ2-5	TRBV7-2	NA
CASSPSAGDYEQYF	TGTGCCAGCAGCCCCTCGGCGGGAGACTACGAGCAGTACTTC	NA	TRBJ2-7	TRBV7-8	TRBD2
CASSPTGPYEQYF	TGTGCCAGCTCACCGACAGGGCCCTACGAGCAGTACTTC	NA	TRBJ2-7	TRBV18	TRBD1
CASSFGTASTDTQYF	TGTGCCAGCAGCTTCGGGACAGCTAGCACAGATACGCAGTATTTT	NA	TRBJ2-3	TRBV7-9	TRBD1
CASQRGQSYEQYF	TGTGCCAGCCAACGCGGACAGTCCTACGAGCAGTACTTC	few	TRBJ2-7	TRBV11-3	NA
CASSWDRVTEQYF	TGTGCCAGTAGTTGGGACAGGGTTACTGAGCAGTACTTC	once	TRBJ2-7	TRBV19	TRBD1
CASSDRGRYNEQFF	TGTGCCAGCAGTGACAGGGGGCGTTACAATGAGCAGTTCTTC	NA	TRBJ2-1	TRBV2	TRBD1